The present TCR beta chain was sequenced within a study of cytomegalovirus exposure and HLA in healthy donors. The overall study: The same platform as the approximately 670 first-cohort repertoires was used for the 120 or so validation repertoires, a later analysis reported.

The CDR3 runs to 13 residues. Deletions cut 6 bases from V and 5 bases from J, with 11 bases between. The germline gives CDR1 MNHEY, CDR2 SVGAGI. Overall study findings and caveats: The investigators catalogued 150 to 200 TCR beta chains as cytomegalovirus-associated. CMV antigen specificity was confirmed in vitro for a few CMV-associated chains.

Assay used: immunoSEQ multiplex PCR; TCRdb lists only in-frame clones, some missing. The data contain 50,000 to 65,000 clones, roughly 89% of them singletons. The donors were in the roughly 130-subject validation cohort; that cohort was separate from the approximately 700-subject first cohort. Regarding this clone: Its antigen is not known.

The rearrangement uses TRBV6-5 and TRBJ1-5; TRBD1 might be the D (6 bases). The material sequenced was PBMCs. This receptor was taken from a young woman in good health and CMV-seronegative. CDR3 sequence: CASSPDRYQPQHF. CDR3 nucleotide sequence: TGTGCCAGCAGCCCCGACAGGTATCAGCCCCAGCATTTT.